One T cell receptor (beta chain) is described in this entry. The data originate from a study of blood T cell repertoires in COVID-19. On the study more broadly: COVID-19 samples collected from the United States, Italy and Spain covered acute and convalescent phases.

This table comes from immunoSEQ multiplex PCR, and its TCRdb copy is limited to in-frame clones, with some not included. The table lists over 15,000 clones, roughly 79% of them singletons. The receptor was isolated from a man between 65 and 85 years old with active or convalescent COVID-19. The sample taken for sequencing was peripheral blood.

The CDR3 DNA reads as TGTGCCAGCAGTGAAGTAGGGGGCGATGGCTACACCTTC. Translating it yields CASSEVGGDGYTF. The rearrangement uses TRBV2 and TRBJ1-2; TRBD1 matches 7 bases. Germline assignment: CDR1 SNHLY and CDR2 FYNNEI. The CDR3 spans 13 residues. After removal of 1 base from V and 6 bases from J, the junction contained 2 bases not matched to a gene.